This passage covers 28 T cell receptor beta chains from one sample sequenced in a study of monozygotic twins with inflammatory bowel disease. Reanalyzing the 5' RACE reads, TCRdb keeps one entry per CDR3 protein, without DNA. The sample table includes approximately 420,000 distinct CDR3 sequences. The sequencing sample was made of blood. Receptors originate from a human donor with ulcerative colitis or Crohn's disease, or a healthy co-twin of an affected twin (not recorded which).

The chain recombines TRBV11-2 with TRBJ2-1; TCRdb gives TRBD2 as the D gene, but with no DNA this cannot be confirmed. Germline CDR1 reads SGHAT; CDR2 reads FQNNGV. The CDR3 length is 19 residues. CDR3 residues: CASSLVSGGAITPYNEQFF.

The chain links TRBV5-1 to TRBJ2-7; lacking DNA, the TRBD1 call made by TCRdb goes unchecked. The germline V gene encodes CDR1 SGHRS and CDR2 YFSETQ. The CDR3 covers 15 residues. Here the CDR3 reads CASSSRTGPGYEQYF.

The chain has TRBV10-3 and TRBJ2-2; no DNA is available, so the TRBD2 call from TCRdb remains unchecked. The CDR3 loop spans 13 amino acids. Germline V gives CDR1 ENHRY, CDR2 SYGVKD. CDR3 loop: CAVRTTYTGELFF.

The chain links TRBV28 to TRBJ1-1. The CDR3 covers 14 residues. Germline V gene lookup returns CDR1 MDHEN and CDR2 SYDVKM. The CDR3 loop reads CASSSLRANTEAFF. Supplemented by reference TRBV28 and TRBJ1-1, the full variable domain reads DVKVTQSSRYLVKRTGEKVFLECVQDMDHENMFWYRQDPGLGLRLIYFSYDVKMKEKGDIPEGYSVSREKKERFSLILESASTNQTSMYLCASSSLRANTEAFFGQGTRLTVV.

The chain employs TRBV5-1 and TRBJ2-1; TCRdb's assignment of TRBD1 cannot be checked, as there is no DNA. CDR3 length: 13 residues. Germline V CDR1 and CDR2: SGHRS, YFSETQ. This CDR3 reads CASSYWTGNEQFF.

The CDR3 here is CSVPWTGGTDTQYF. This chain uses TRBV29-1 with TRBJ2-3; TCRdb selects TRBD1, and the lack of DNA leaves this call unchecked. Per the germline V gene, CDR1 is SQVTM and CDR2 is ANQGSEA. This CDR3 region has 14 residues.

This rearrangement joins TRBV5-1 to TRBJ1-2; TCRdb outputs TRBD1, but without DNA this stays unchecked. This CDR3 is built from 16 residues. Germline values: CDR1 SGHRS, CDR2 YFSETQ. The CDR3 is CASSSGQGKANYGYTF.

CDR3 in amino acids: CASSSEAGRLDTQYF. The chain uses TRBV7-2 and TRBJ2-3; TCRdb selects TRBD2, and the lack of DNA leaves this call unchecked. CDR3 size: 15 residues. Germline-derived CDR1 and CDR2 are SGHTA and FQGNSA.

This chain connects TRBV9 to TRBJ2-5; TCRdb outputs TRBD2, but without DNA this stays unchecked. The CDR3 loop spans 17 amino acids. Germline assignment: CDR1 SGDLS and CDR2 YYNGEE. CDR3 amino acids: CASSVGQREGGEETQYF.

The chain couples TRBV7-9 to TRBJ2-1. The CDR3 extends over 12 amino acids. CDR1 and CDR2 (germline): SEHNR, FQNEAQ (reference sequence). The CDR3 loop reads CASSLQTGEQFF.

V and J are TRBV6-5 and TRBJ2-6. This CDR3 is built from 15 residues. Germline V lookup: CDR1 MNHEY, CDR2 SVGAGI. CDR3 protein: CASSYGFAGANVLTF.

This rearrangement joins TRBV6-1 to TRBJ2-5; TCRdb designates TRBD1, a call that cannot be tested without DNA. This CDR3 has 14 residues. Germline V CDR1 and CDR2: MNHNS, SASEGT. The CDR3 here is CASSGSQAWETQYF.

The rearrangement links TRBV18 to TRBJ2-2; TCRdb returns TRBD1, unconfirmable since there is no DNA. This CDR3 is 14 amino acids long. The germline gives CDR1 KGHSH, CDR2 LQKENI. CDR3 protein: CASSPDRGTGELFF.

V gene TRBV5-1 combines with J gene TRBJ2-5. CDR1 is SGHRS and CDR2 is YFSETQ in the germline V gene. CDR3 length equals 13 residues. CDR3 region: CASSLAVLGTQYF.

V gene TRBV7-3 combines with J gene TRBJ2-1; TCRdb selects TRBD2, and the lack of DNA leaves this call unchecked. Germline loops: CDR1 SGHTA, CDR2 FQGTGA. The CDR3 is 16 residues long. The chain's CDR3 is CASSLTGGGSPVEQFF. The full variable domain, in which reference TRBV7-3 and TRBJ2-1 provide the parts outside the CDR3, is GAGVSQTPSNKVTEKGKYVELRCDPISGHTALYWYRQSLGQGPEFLIYFQGTGAADDSGLPNDRFFAVRPEGSVSTLKIQRTERGDSAVYLCASSLTGGGSPVEQFFGPGTRLTVL.

This chain uses TRBV6-2 or TRBV6-3 with TRBJ1-5. The CDR3 contains 12 residues. Germline lookup yields CDR1 MNHEY and CDR2 SVGEGT. The CDR3 loop reads CASSYDNQPQHF.

The CDR3 here is CASINRDIRTDTQYF. The V call is TRBV6-1, the J call TRBJ2-3; TCRdb indicates TRBD1, and absent DNA this call remains unverified. Germline CDR1 MNHNS, CDR2 SASEGT. CDR3 length: 15 amino acids.

CDR3 region: CASSTGLAGGQFF. The chain combines TRBV6-6 with TRBJ2-1; TCRdb outputs TRBD2, but without DNA this stays unchecked. Germline V gene data show CDR1 as MNHNY and CDR2 as SVGAGI (reference sequence). This CDR3 comprises 13 residues.

This chain connects TRBV9 to TRBJ1-1. This CDR3 contains 15 residues. Germline CDR1 reads SGDLS; CDR2 reads YYNGEE. This chain's CDR3 is CASSVERFMNTEAFF.

The chain combines TRBV7-2 with TRBJ2-1; TCRdb proposes TRBD2, but this gene call is untestable without DNA. This CDR3 spans 17 amino acids. Germline V gives CDR1 SGHTA, CDR2 FQGNSA. The CDR3: CASSLVGTSGSIDEQFF.

This chain uses TRBV7-2 with TRBJ2-5; TCRdb calls TRBD1, which cannot be checked without DNA. The CDR3 consists of 15 residues. Germline CDR1 and CDR2: SGHTA and FQGNSA. This CDR3 reads CASSSLTGFQETQYF.

The rearrangement uses TRBV6-5 and TRBJ1-5; TCRdb selects TRBD1, and the lack of DNA leaves this call unchecked. The germline gives CDR1 MNHEY, CDR2 SVGAGI. The CDR3 length is 16 residues. CDR3 sequence: CASSYGGDNWNQPQHF.

CDR3 sequence reads: CSARRTGKISYSNQPQHF. The chain joins TRBV20-1 to TRBJ1-5; the TCRdb call, TRBD1, lacks DNA for checking. Germline V lookup: CDR1 DFQATT, CDR2 SNEGSKA (reference sequence). The CDR3 has 18 residues.

V usage is TRBV5-1 and J usage is TRBJ1-1; TCRdb's assignment of TRBD1 cannot be checked, as there is no DNA. The CDR3 consists of 15 residues. Germline values: CDR1 SGHRS, CDR2 YFSETQ. The CDR3 loop reads CASSLIGGKNTEAFF.

This chain joins TRBV14 and TRBJ2-7; TCRdb's assignment of TRBD1 cannot be checked, as there is no DNA. Germline CDR1 and CDR2: SGHDN and FVKESK. The CDR3 totals 14 residues. CDR3: CASSQVQGGHEQYF.

The chain recombines TRBV12-3 or TRBV12-4 with TRBJ1-2; the D gene TCRdb calls, TRBD1, cannot be checked with no DNA. The CDR3 has 14 residues. The CDR3 region is CASSLSGMGYGYTF.

The chain has TRBV30 and TRBJ2-2. Germline-derived CDR1 and CDR2 are GTSNPN and SVGIG (reference sequence). The CDR3 is made up of 12 amino acids. CDR3 in amino acids: CAWSSRPGELFF.

The CDR3 is CASSLGLPGNTEAFF. This sequence joins TRBV7-9 and TRBJ1-1. CDR3 length: 15 residues. Germline V lookup: CDR1 SEHNR, CDR2 FQNEAQ (reference sequence).